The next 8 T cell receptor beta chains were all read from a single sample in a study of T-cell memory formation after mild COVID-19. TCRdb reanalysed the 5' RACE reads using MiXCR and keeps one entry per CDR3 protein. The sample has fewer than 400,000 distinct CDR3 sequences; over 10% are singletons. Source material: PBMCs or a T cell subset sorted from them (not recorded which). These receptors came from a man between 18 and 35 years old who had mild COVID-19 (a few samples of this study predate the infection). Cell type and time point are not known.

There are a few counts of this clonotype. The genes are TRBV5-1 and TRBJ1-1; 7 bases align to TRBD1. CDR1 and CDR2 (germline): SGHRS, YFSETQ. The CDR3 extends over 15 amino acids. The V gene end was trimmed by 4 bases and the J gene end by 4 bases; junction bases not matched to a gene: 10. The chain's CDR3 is CASSPRDSGSTEAFF. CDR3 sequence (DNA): TGCGCCAGCAGCCCCCGGGACAGTGGATCCACTGAAGCTTTCTTT.

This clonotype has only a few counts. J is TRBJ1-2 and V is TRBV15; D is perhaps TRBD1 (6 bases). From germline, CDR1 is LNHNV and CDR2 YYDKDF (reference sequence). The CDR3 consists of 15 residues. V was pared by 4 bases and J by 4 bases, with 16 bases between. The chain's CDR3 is CATSIAGRGGYGYTF. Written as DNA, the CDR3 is TGTGCCACCAGCATAGCGGGCAGGGGTGGCTATGGCTACACCTTC.

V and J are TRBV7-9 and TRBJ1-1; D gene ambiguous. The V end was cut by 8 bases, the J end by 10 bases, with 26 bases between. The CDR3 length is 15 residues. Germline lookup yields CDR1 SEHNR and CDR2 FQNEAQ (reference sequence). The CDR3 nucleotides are TGTGCCAGCCGCCCCGAGGCAGCCCCTCTCGGGCGAGCTTTCTTT. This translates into CASRPEAAPLGRAFF.

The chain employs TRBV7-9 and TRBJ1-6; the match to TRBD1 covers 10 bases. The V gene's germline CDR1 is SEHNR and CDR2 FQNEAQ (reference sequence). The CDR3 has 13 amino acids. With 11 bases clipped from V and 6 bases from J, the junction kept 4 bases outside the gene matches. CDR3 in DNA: TGTGCCGGCCGGGACAGGGGTAATTCACCCCTCCACTTT. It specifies CAGRDRGNSPLHF.

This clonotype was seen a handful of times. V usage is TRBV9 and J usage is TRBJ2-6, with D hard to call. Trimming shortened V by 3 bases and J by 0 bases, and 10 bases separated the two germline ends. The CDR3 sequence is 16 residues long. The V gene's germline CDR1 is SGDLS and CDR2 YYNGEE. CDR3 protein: CASSAALSSGANVLTF. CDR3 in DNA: TGTGCCAGCAGCGCAGCATTAAGCTCTGGGGCCAACGTCCTGACTTTC.

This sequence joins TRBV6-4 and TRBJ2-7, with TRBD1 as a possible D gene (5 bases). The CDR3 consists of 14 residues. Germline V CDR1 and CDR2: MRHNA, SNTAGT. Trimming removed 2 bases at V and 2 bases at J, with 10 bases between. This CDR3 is CASSDPRATYEQYV. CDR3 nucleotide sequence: TGTGCCAGCAGTGACCCCAGGGCAACCTACGAGCAGTACGTC.

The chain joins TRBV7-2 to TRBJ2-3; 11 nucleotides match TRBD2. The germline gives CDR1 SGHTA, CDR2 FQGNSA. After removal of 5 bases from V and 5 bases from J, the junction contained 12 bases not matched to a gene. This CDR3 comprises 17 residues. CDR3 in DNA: TGTGCCAGCAGCATAATTTTAGCGGGGGGGCGAGGAGATACGCAGTATTTT. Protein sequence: CASSIILAGGRGDTQYF.

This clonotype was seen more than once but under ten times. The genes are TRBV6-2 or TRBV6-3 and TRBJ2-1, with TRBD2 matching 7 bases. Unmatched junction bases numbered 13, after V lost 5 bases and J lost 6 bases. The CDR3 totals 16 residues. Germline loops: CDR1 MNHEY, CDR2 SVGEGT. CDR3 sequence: CASSRRGAGVSNEQFF. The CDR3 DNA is TGTGCCAGCAGTCGCCGGGGCGCGGGGGTCTCCAATGAGCAGTTCTTC.